A selection of T cell receptor beta chains follows, all from one sample in a study of T cell responses to AZD1222 COVID-19 vaccine. Libraries were prepared by immunoSEQ multiplex PCR; TCRdb keeps only in-frame clonotypes and omits some of them. Seen here are 150,000 to 200,000 clones, about 90% observed once, and the top ten hold roughly 6.2%. The sequencing used peripheral blood, collected 28 days after the second AZD1222 dose. These receptors were obtained from an adult who received the AZD1222 COVID-19 vaccine. CDR3s include the opening cysteine and the closing phenylalanine or tryptophan. Fields, in order: V gene, J gene, clone size, D gene, CDR3 DNA, CDR3 protein. D genes are given only for firm matches. Size is omitted from some rows. Given values are once, few, many or a class for expanded clones.

>TRBV10-3|TRBJ2-5|few|NA
TGTGCCATCAGTGAGTCGGATCCTCGGGAGACCCAGTACTTC
CAISESDPRETQYF
>TRBV30|TRBJ1-6|NA|TRBD1
TGTGCCTGGAGGATCCAGGGGGGCCAGCGTAATTCACCCCTCCACTTT
CAWRIQGGQRNSPLHF
>TRBV12-3/TRBV12-4|TRBJ2-1|few|NA
TGTGCCAGCAGATCTAGTAATCCTGAGCAGTTCTTC
CASRSSNPEQFF
>TRBV9|TRBJ1-1|NA|NA
TGTGCCAGCAGCCCAGAATCTCGGAACACTGAAGCTTTCTTT
CASSPESRNTEAFF
>TRBV24-1|TRBJ2-7|NA|TRBD1
TGTGCCACCAGTGACCCGACAGGGGGCCGGGACGAGCAGTACTTC
CATSDPTGGRDEQYF
>TRBV19|TRBJ2-1|many|TRBD2
TGTGCCAGTAGTATGAGCGGGGGATACAATGAGCAGTTCTTC
CASSMSGGYNEQFF
>TRBV6-5|TRBJ2-7|few|TRBD2
TGTGCCAGCAGATCAGGCCGGGGGGTATCCTACGAGCAGTACTTC
CASRSGRGVSYEQYF
>TRBV7-8|TRBJ2-7|few|NA
TGTGCCAGCAGCCCCCATCAGGGGCCCTCCTACGAGCAGTACTTC
CASSPHQGPSYEQYF
>TRBV7-9|TRBJ1-1|NA|NA
TGTGCCAGCAGCTTAGCGAGCTGGGGCACTGAAGCTTTCTTT
CASSLASWGTEAFF
>TRBV30|TRBJ2-5|NA|NA
TGTGCCTGGAGTGTATACACCCCAGAGACCCAGTACTTC
CAWSVYTPETQYF
>TRBV5-1|TRBJ1-2|NA|TRBD1
TGCGCCAGCAGCTTGGTTACTCCCACCGGGACAGGTTTCGATGGCTACACCTTC
CASSLVTPTGTGFDGYTF
>TRBV2|TRBJ1-3|NA|NA
TGTGCCAGCAGTGAAGTGGGCTACACCATATATTTT
CASSEVGYTIYF
>TRBV5-4|TRBJ1-4|once|NA
TGTGCCAGCAGCTTGGTGGCCGGGGCTAATGAAAAACTGTTTTTT
CASSLVAGANEKLFF
>TRBV19|TRBJ1-2|once|NA
TGTGCCAGTAGTATAGGGGCGATGACCTATGGCTACACCTTC
CASSIGAMTYGYTF
>TRBV28|TRBJ1-2|once|TRBD1
TGTGCCAGCAGTACCGGGGGACAGGGGGCGCCTGGCTACACCTTC
CASSTGGQGAPGYTF
>TRBV29-1|TRBJ1-3|NA|NA
TGCAGCGTTTTCAGCCCCGGAGTCTATGGAAACACCATATATTTT
CSVFSPGVYGNTIYF
>TRBV6-5|TRBJ1-2|NA|NA
TGTGCCAGCAGTTACTCTGGCAGGTTCTATGGCTACACCTTC
CASSYSGRFYGYTF
>TRBV11-2|TRBJ1-2|NA|TRBD1
TGTGCCAGCAGCCCGACAGGGTATGGCTACACCTTC
CASSPTGYGYTF
>TRBV11-2|TRBJ2-3|NA|NA
TGTGCCAGCAGCTCGAGAGGGGCGGGGAACACAGATACGCAGTATTTT
CASSSRGAGNTDTQYF
>TRBV27|TRBJ2-2|once|TRBD2
TGTGCCAGCAAACTAGCGGGGATTAGGGTCGGGGAGCTGTTTTTT
CASKLAGIRVGELFF
>TRBV11-2|TRBJ2-7|once|NA
TGTGCCAGCAGCTCCGCGCGGGGCTCCTACGAGCAGTACTTC
CASSSARGSYEQYF
>TRBV11-1|TRBJ2-2|NA|NA
TGTGCCAGCAGCTTAGTGCGGGGAGGACACGGGGAGCTGTTTTTT
CASSLVRGGHGELFF
>TRBV2|TRBJ1-1|NA|TRBD1
TGTGCCAGCAGTGGGGACAGGAGGATGAACACTGAAGCTTTCTTT
CASSGDRRMNTEAFF
>TRBV27|TRBJ2-7|NA|TRBD1
TGTGCCAGCAGTTTATTTGGGGTTCGGCAGGGGGCTCAGGAGCAGTACTTC
CASSLFGVRQGAQEQYF
>TRBV19|TRBJ1-6|NA|TRBD1
TGTGCCAGCAAGACCGGGACAGGGGCCTCACCCCTCCACTTT
CASKTGTGASPLHF
>TRBV3-1/TRBV3-2|TRBJ1-6|once|TRBD1
TGTGCCAGCAAACGGACAGGGCGCCTCCGCGGTTCACCCCTCCACTTT
CASKRTGRLRGSPLHF
>TRBV18|TRBJ1-1|NA|NA
TGTGCCAGCTCAGCCGACTTGAACACTGAAGCTTTCTTT
CASSADLNTEAFF
>TRBV6-1|TRBJ1-3|NA|NA
TGTGCCAGCAGTGCATCTTTCAGTGGCTCTGGAAACACCATATATTTT
CASSASFSGSGNTIYF
>TRBV9|TRBJ2-7|NA|NA
TGTGCCAGCAGCCCGGCCTCGGGATATATCTACGAGCAGTACTTC
CASSPASGYIYEQYF